The entry below describes one T cell receptor beta chain. The length of the CDR3 is 11 residues. The V gene's germline CDR1 is SQVTM and CDR2 ANQGSEA. Germline trimming cut 5 bases from V and 12 bases from J; bases unmatched to any gene: 8. The source of the sample is a study of blood T cell repertoires in COVID-19. Across the whole study: There were acute and convalescent COVID-19 samples, and they came from the United States, Italy and Spain.

Which cohort a participant joined came from the clinical history participants gave. Assay used: immunoSEQ multiplex PCR; TCRdb lists only in-frame clones, some missing. The sample includes some 400,000 clones, roughly nine tenths of them seen just once. Sequencing was carried out using PBMCs or T cells enriched from blood (not recorded which). The receptor's source is a man aged 25 to 40 who had recovered from COVID-19. This rearrangement joins TRBV29-1 to TRBJ1-2; the match to TRBD1 covers 8 bases. The CDR3 here is CSVLNRGVDTF. CDR3 bases: TGCAGCGTTTTAAACAGGGGGGTCGACACCTTC.